The 2 T cell receptor beta chains below all came from one sample that was sequenced in a study of blood T cell repertoires in COVID-19. Sequencing used immunoSEQ multiplex PCR; TCRdb keeps in-frame clones, though not all of them. The sample gives roughly 150,000 clones, roughly three quarters of which show up once; 4.2% is in the top ten. Sequencing was performed on peripheral blood. The receptors here all came from a man aged 55 to 70 with acute or convalescent COVID-19.

This chain connects TRBV5-1 to TRBJ2-1; weak D call: TRBD1 (5 bases). Looked up from germline, CDR1 is SGHRS and CDR2 is YFSETQ. Trimming removed 9 bases from V and 2 bases from J, with 24 bases in between. There are 17 residues in the CDR3. CDR3 in amino acids: CATADGPPGATYNEQFF. For the CDR3, the DNA is TGCGCCACTGCGGACGGGCCCCCTGGGGCCACCTACAATGAGCAGTTCTTC. Combining the CDR3 with reference TRBV5-1 and TRBJ2-1 gives the whole variable domain KAGVTQTPRYLIKTRGQQVTLSCSPISGHRSVSWYQQTPGQGLQFLFEYFSETQRNKGNFPGRFSGRQFSNSRSEMNVSTLELGDSALYLCATADGPPGATYNEQFFGPGTRLTVL.

The chain has TRBV18 and TRBJ1-5; tentative D call: TRBD1 (5 bases). Trimming stripped 3 bases from V and 2 bases from J, with 11 bases between. The CDR3 contains 15 residues. Germline CDR1 reads KGHSH; CDR2 reads LQKENI. CDR3 DNA: TGTGCCAGCTCACCCCGGGGACTCGGCAATCAGCCCCAGCATTTT. This translates into CASSPRGLGNQPQHF.